The 14 T cell receptor beta chains below come from one sample, sequenced in a study of patients and donors after allogeneic stem cell transplantation. TCRdb independently ran MiXCR on the RT-PCR reads; one entry per CDR3 protein. The repertoire consists of 87,000 or so distinct CDR3 sequences, with approximately 5% occurring once and the leading ten covering 2% to 3%. Sequences were obtained from blood, either unsorted or a sorted T cell fraction (not recorded which). Receptor source: a human donor who was either an allogeneic HSCT recipient or a stem cell or donor lymphocyte infusion donor (not recorded which). It is not recorded whose cells these are; they may come from a transplant donor.

This clonotype was seen many times. J is TRBJ2-5 and V is TRBV12-3 or TRBV12-4; possible D gene TRBD2, 7 bases. The ends were cut back, 7 bases at V and 0 bases at J, with 12 bases in the middle. This CDR3 has 14 amino acids. The CDR3 DNA follows: TGTGCCAGCAACCCGGGGGGCTACCAAGAGACCCAGTACTTC. It encodes CASNPGGYQETQYF.

There are many counts of this clonotype. CDR3 in amino acids: CASSRRENTEAFF. Here the CDR3 DNA reads TGTGCCAGTAGTAGAAGGGAAAACACTGAAGCTTTCTTT. The rearrangement uses TRBV19 and TRBJ1-1; the D is unclear. Trimming took 4 bases from V and 2 from J, leaving 8 bases between them. Germline V gives CDR1 LNHDA, CDR2 SQIVND (reference sequence). The CDR3 runs to 13 residues.

This clonotype was found many times. This chain links TRBV5-6 with TRBJ1-1, with D unclear. Germline loops: CDR1 SGHDT, CDR2 YYEEEE. The CDR3 has 15 residues. Between the trimmed V and J ends, which lost 1 base and 3 bases, there was a span of 13 bases. CDR3 bases: TGTGCCAGCAGCTTGTTTGCTCGGCAGTACACTGAAGCTTTCTTT. Its protein product is CASSLFARQYTEAFF.

At least ten counts were recorded for this clonotype. V gene TRBV7-9 combines with J gene TRBJ1-5; D call uncertain. Germline V lookup: CDR1 SEHNR, CDR2 FQNEAQ (reference sequence). CDR3 size: 14 residues. V shed 4 bases and J shed 6 bases, with 13 bases lying between them. In nucleotides, the CDR3 is TGTGCCAGCAGCTACATGGGTGGAAGTCAGCCCCAGCATTTT. Residues: CASSYMGGSQPQHF.

J is TRBJ1-5 and V is TRBV6-8; D gene uncertain. The CDR3 is 14 amino acids. CDR1 is MNHGY and CDR2 is SAAAGT in the germline V gene. Trimming removed 8 bases from V and 0 bases from J, with 11 bases in between. The CDR3 protein is CASWALYSNQPQHF. The CDR3 DNA is TGTGCCAGCTGGGCCCTATATAGCAATCAGCCCCAGCATTTT.

This clonotype was recorded a few times. The V call is TRBV11-2, the J call TRBJ2-7, with TRBD2 identical over 11 bases. Germline trimming cut 5 bases from V and 6 bases from J; bases unmatched to any gene: 9. This CDR3 is 15 amino acids long. Per germline, CDR1 SGHAT and CDR2 FQNNGV. The CDR3 DNA reads as TGTGCCAGCAGCGTAACTAGCGGGAGTAGGTTCGAGCAGTACTTC. The encoded protein is CASSVTSGSRFEQYF. The whole variable domain, filled in from reference TRBV11-2 and TRBJ2-7, reads EAGVAQSPRYKIIEKRQSVAFWCNPISGHATLYWYQQILGQGPKLLIQFQNNGVVDDSQLPKDRFSAERLKGVDSTLKIQPAKLEDSAVYLCASSVTSGSRFEQYFGPGTRLTVT.

This clonotype was seen repeatedly, ten times or more. This chain links TRBV10-2 with TRBJ2-7; no clear D. The V gene's germline CDR1 is WSHSY and CDR2 SAAADI. The V end was cut by 7 bases, the J end by 9 bases, with 13 bases between. The CDR3 consists of 11 residues. CDR3 in amino acids: CASTPAIVQYF. CDR3 in DNA: TGCGCCAGCACCCCAGCGATCGTGCAGTACTTC.

This clonotype has ten or more counts. The CDR3 DNA reads TGTGCCAGCAGCTTAGTTGGGAGATCAGGGGAGCAGTTCTTC. It translates to CASSLVGRSGEQFF. The genes are TRBV11-2 and TRBJ2-1; either TRBD1 or TRBD2 may supply D (5 bases each). Between the trimmed V and J ends, which lost 1 base and 10 bases, there was a span of 14 bases. The CDR3 consists of 14 residues. Germline CDR1 reads SGHAT; CDR2 reads FQNNGV.

This clonotype was detected many times. The chain is built from TRBV15 and TRBJ1-4; 7 bases are a match to TRBD1. Germline CDR1 LNHNV, CDR2 YYDKDF (reference sequence). The J segment lost 7 bases and the V segment lost 6 bases, leaving 11 bases of the junction unmatched. This CDR3 has 15 residues. The CDR3 protein is CATRGTAWEGEKLFF. CDR3 coding DNA: TGTGCCACCAGGGGGACAGCGTGGGAGGGTGAAAAACTGTTTTTT.

This clonotype has ten or more counts. This sequence joins TRBV4-2 and TRBJ2-7; possible D gene TRBD2, 6 bases. CDR3 size: 13 residues. V shed 5 bases and J shed 6 bases, with 14 bases lying between them. Germline CDR1 is LGHNA and CDR2 is YNFKEQ. The CDR3 DNA is TGTGCCAGCAGCTTTACTACTAGCCGCGAGCAGTACTTC. Its translation: CASSFTTSREQYF.

J is TRBJ2-4 and V is TRBV30; D is tentatively TRBD1 or TRBD2 (5 bases each). V lost 2 bases, J lost 0 bases, and 11 bases lay in between. CDR3 length: 15 amino acids. The germline V gene has CDR1 GTSNPN and CDR2 SVGIG (reference sequence). The DNA for the CDR3 is TGTGCCTGGAGTCCTACGGGGCTAGCCAAAAACATTCAGTACTTC. Translated, it gives CAWSPTGLAKNIQYF.

The genes are TRBV12-3 or TRBV12-4 and TRBJ2-7, with 8 bases identical to TRBD2. This CDR3 comprises 15 residues. V shed 6 bases and J 2 bases; nucleotides not matched to a gene: 9. In nucleotides, the CDR3 is TGTGCCAGCAGATTAAGCGGGAGAGGAACCTACGAGCAGTACTTC. Amino acid sequence: CASRLSGRGTYEQYF.

This clonotype came up many times. This chain links TRBV12-3 or TRBV12-4 with TRBJ1-5; TRBD1 might be the D (5 bases). CDR3 length equals 15 residues. V was shortened by 5 bases and J by 3 bases, with 14 bases between the two germline ends. In DNA, the CDR3 is TGTGCCAGCAGTCGGGGCCCTTCCTACAATCAGCCCCAGCATTTT. Encoded protein: CASSRGPSYNQPQHF.

This clonotype was seen many times. The V gene is TRBV19, the J gene TRBJ1-1, with a tentative D call TRBD1 (5 bases). The germline V gene has CDR1 LNHDA and CDR2 SQIVND (reference sequence). V dropped 6 bases and J dropped 3 bases, with 14 bases sitting between them. CDR3 length equals 14 residues. DNA for the CDR3: TGTGCCAGTAGGGGGCTAATTAAGCACACTGAAGCTTTCTTT. It encodes CASRGLIKHTEAFF.